A single sample gave rise to the 19 T cell receptor beta chains below, sequenced in a study of T cell repertoires in cytomegalovirus infection. TCRdb reanalysed the reads using MiXCR and keeps one entry per CDR3 protein. The repertoire includes 90,000 to 120,000 distinct CDR3 sequences, less than 25% of them detected once, and around 42% sits in the top ten. The specimen sequenced was CD8+ T cells from PBMCs. All receptors come from a human donor in good health (CMV status not recorded). Some clones in this sample may be carry-over from other donors' samples.

This clonotype has ten or more counts. The rearrangement joins TRBV6-1 to TRBJ2-7; 7 positions agree with TRBD2. CDR1 MNHNS and CDR2 SASEGT come from the germline V gene. Trimming removed 5 bases from V and 5 bases from J; junction bases left unmatched: 3. There are 12 residues in the CDR3. CDR3 DNA: TGTGCCAGCAGTTACGGGGGGAACGAGCAGTACTTC. It is translated as CASSYGGNEQYF.

This clonotype appeared many times. The chain employs TRBV28 and TRBJ1-5, with 8 bases lining up with TRBD1. Germline-derived CDR1 and CDR2 are MDHEN and SYDVKM. This CDR3 comprises 16 residues. The trim removed 6 bases at V and 1 base at J, leaving 8 bases unmatched. CDR3 in amino acids: CASRLTGVNSNQPQHF. In DNA form, the CDR3 reads TGTGCCAGCAGATTGACAGGGGTCAACAGCAATCAGCCCCAGCATTTT.

This clonotype was seen ten or more times. The genes are TRBV7-2 and TRBJ1-1; 10 positions agree with TRBD1. There are 15 residues in the CDR3. The V and J ends lost 4 bases and 5 bases, in that order; junction bases with no gene match: 7. CDR1 and CDR2 (germline): SGHTA, FQGNSA. The CDR3 loop is CASSSNDRGRTEAFF. CDR3 in DNA: TGTGCCAGCAGCTCCAACGACAGGGGGCGGACTGAAGCTTTCTTT.

The chain has TRBV6-2 or TRBV6-3 and TRBJ2-3, with TRBD2 identical over 13 bases. Trimming at V came to 2 bases and at J to 0 bases, leaving 5 bases not matched to a gene. The CDR3 has 18 residues. The germline CDR1 and CDR2 sequences are MNHEY and SVGEGT. The CDR3 sequence is CASSYGGLAGTSTDTQYF. The CDR3 DNA reads as TGTGCCAGCAGTTACGGGGGACTAGCGGGAACTAGCACAGATACGCAGTATTTT.

This clonotype was found many times. The chain joins TRBV7-8 to TRBJ2-3; 8 bases match TRBD1. With 5 bases clipped from V and 6 bases from J, the junction kept 10 bases outside the gene matches. Germline V CDR1 and CDR2: SGHVS, FQNEAQ. The CDR3 is 15 residues long. CDR3 sequence reads: CASSTRDRRGDTQYF. CDR3 in DNA: TGTGCCAGCAGCACCCGGGACAGGAGGGGGGATACGCAGTATTTT.

This clonotype occurred a few times. This sequence joins TRBV20-1 and TRBJ1-1; TRBD1 might be the D (5 bases). CDR3 length: 17 amino acids. Germline V lookup: CDR1 DFQATT, CDR2 SNEGSKA (reference sequence). V gave up 0 bases and J gave up 0 bases, with 17 bases separating them. The CDR3 DNA reads TGCAGTGCTAGAGATCAGCTCAGGGTAACCATGAACACTGAAGCTTTCTTT. Its protein is CSARDQLRVTMNTEAFF.

J is TRBJ2-7 and V is TRBV7-9; D is possibly TRBD1 (6 bases). The V end was cut by 0 bases, the J end by 0 bases, with 9 bases between. There are 15 residues in the CDR3. Germline-derived CDR1 and CDR2 are SEHNR and FQNEAQ (reference sequence). The CDR3 loop reads CASSLATGSSYEQYF. Written as DNA, the CDR3 is TGTGCCAGCAGCTTAGCGACAGGCAGCTCCTACGAGCAGTACTTC.

The chain is built from TRBV5-5 and TRBJ1-3; no clear D gene. The CDR3 covers 15 residues. The V end was cut by 0 bases, the J end by 0 bases, with 7 bases between. CDR1 SGHKS and CDR2 YYEKEE come from the germline V gene (reference sequence). DNA of the CDR3: TGTGCCAGCAGCTTGGGTAGCCGCTCTGGAAACACCATATATTTT. It encodes CASSLGSRSGNTIYF.

This clonotype came up many times. The rearrangement links TRBV7-9 to TRBJ2-2, with 8 bases lining up with TRBD1. The J segment lost 2 bases and the V segment lost 4 bases, leaving 6 bases of the junction unmatched. The CDR3 spans 16 residues. CDR1 is SEHNR and CDR2 is FQNEAQ in the germline V gene (reference sequence). The chain's CDR3 is CASSSPGQGNTGELFF. The CDR3 region has the DNA TGTGCCAGCAGCTCCCCCGGACAGGGTAACACCGGGGAGCTGTTTTTT.

The CDR3 loop reads CAWITGLAGVVTTGELFF. The CDR3 DNA reads TGTGCCTGGATAACCGGGTTAGCGGGAGTCGTGACCACCGGGGAGCTGTTTTTT. The gene calls are TRBV30 and TRBJ2-2; 9 bases line up with TRBD2. The ends lost 4 bases at V and 4 bases at J; junction bases unmatched: 16. This CDR3 region has 18 residues. CDR1 and CDR2 from the germline V gene are GTSNPN and SVGIG (reference sequence). Complete variable domain (other parts from reference TRBV30 and TRBJ2-2): SQTIHQWPATLVQPVGSPLSLECTVEGTSNPNLYWYRQAAGRGLQLLFYSVGIGQISSEVPQNLSASRPQDRQFILSSKKLLLSDSGFYLCAWITGLAGVVTTGELFFGEGSRLTVL.

This clonotype was counted between two and nine times. J is TRBJ1-1 and V is TRBV7-9; D is perhaps TRBD1 (6 bases). Trimming took 3 bases from V and 1 from J, leaving 12 bases between them. The germline V gene encodes CDR1 SEHNR and CDR2 FQNEAQ (reference sequence). This CDR3 spans 15 amino acids. CDR3 region: CASSFPGGPNTEAFF. CDR3 bases: TGTGCCAGCAGCTTCCCGGGGGGGCCGAACACTGAAGCTTTCTTT. The whole variable domain, filled in from reference TRBV7-9 and TRBJ1-1, reads DTGVSQNPRHKITKRGQNVTFRCDPISEHNRLYWYRQTLGQGPEFLTYFQNEAQLEKSRLLSDRFSAERPKGSFSTLEIQRTEQGDSAMYLCASSFPGGPNTEAFFGQGTRLTVV.

In this sample, this clonotype turned up once. V and J are TRBV12-3 or TRBV12-4 and TRBJ1-2; D ambiguous. Trimming removed 3 bases from V and 0 bases from J, with 8 bases in between. This CDR3 contains 14 residues. This CDR3 is CASSFAGANYGYTF. The CDR3, as DNA: TGTGCCAGCAGTTTTGCAGGAGCTAACTATGGCTACACCTTC.

This clonotype was seen more than once but under ten times. The rearrangement uses TRBV12-3 or TRBV12-4 and TRBJ2-3; D not resolved. Trimming left V 0 bases short and J 3 bases short, with 4 bases between. There are 13 residues in the CDR3. CDR3 region: CASSLAQTDTQYF. CDR3 bases: TGTGCCAGCAGTTTAGCCCAGACAGATACGCAGTATTTT.

This clonotype was counted at least ten times. The chain couples TRBV4-3 to TRBJ2-5; a weak D match, TRBD2 (5 bases). Per germline, CDR1 LGHNA and CDR2 YSLEER. Trimming left V 4 bases short and J 1 base short, with 13 bases between. CDR3 length: 15 residues. The CDR3 DNA follows: TGCGCCAGCAGCCGGGAAAGAGGGTTCCAAGAGACCCAGTACTTC. Translated, it gives CASSRERGFQETQYF.

This clonotype came up many times. This chain links TRBV28 with TRBJ2-7; D gene uncertain. The germline V and J ends were trimmed by 6 bases and 6 bases, with 12 bases remaining between them. Germline loops: CDR1 MDHEN, CDR2 SYDVKM. This CDR3 is 12 amino acids long. The CDR3 is CASSRTETEQYF. The CDR3 DNA sequence: TGTGCCAGCAGCCGCACCGAGACCGAGCAGTACTTC.

This clonotype has at least ten counts. The rearrangement uses TRBV11-2 and TRBJ2-3; TRBD1 or TRBD2 may be the D gene (5 bases each). V dropped 5 bases and J dropped 2 bases, with 17 bases sitting between them. Per germline, CDR1 SGHAT and CDR2 FQNNGV. The CDR3 has 16 residues. The CDR3 sequence: CASSPRDPQDTDTQYF. Written as DNA, the CDR3 is TGTGCCAGCAGCCCCCGGGACCCCCAGGACACAGATACGCAGTATTTT.

This clonotype was counted only a few times. This chain links TRBV4-3 with TRBJ2-7, with D maybe TRBD2 (5 bases). The CDR3 runs to 17 residues. Germline V gene data show CDR1 as LGHNA and CDR2 as YSLEER. The germline V and J ends were trimmed by 0 bases and 6 bases, with 21 bases remaining between them. The CDR3 here is CASSQDNGSGRIGEQYF. CDR3 nucleotide sequence: TGCGCCAGCAGCCAAGACAACGGCAGCGGAAGAATAGGCGAGCAGTACTTC.

The chain links TRBV6-1 to TRBJ2-1; 9 bases are a match to TRBD2. The V gene's germline CDR1 is MNHNS and CDR2 SASEGT. The CDR3 extends over 14 amino acids. The V gene end was trimmed by 5 bases and the J gene end by 8 bases; junction bases not matched to a gene: 7. The CDR3 is CASSYSGSLDEQFF. The DNA of the CDR3 is TGTGCCAGCAGTTATAGCGGGAGTCTCGATGAGCAGTTCTTC.

As regards this clonotype: A much larger clone differs from this one at a single base, so this may be a read error. The chain couples TRBV7-2 to TRBJ2-2; no clear D. Germline-derived CDR1 and CDR2 are SGHTA and FQGNSA. This CDR3 comprises 14 residues. Trimming removed 2 bases from V and 7 bases from J, with 11 bases in between. The CDR3 is CASSLWSTIGELFF. The CDR3 nucleotides are TGTGCCAGCAGCTTATGGTCAACCATCGGGGAGCTGTTTTTT.